The clone carrying this T cell receptor beta chain has more than one count but fewer than ten. What it binds is not known. The data belong to a study of CD8+ T cells in alopecia areata. Study-wide findings and caveats: Under tofacitinib, fewer expanded CD8+ clones appeared among the top 100 scalp clones.

The sequencing template was cDNA reverse transcribed from extracted RNA. The data were produced by immunoSEQ multiplex PCR, yet TCRdb's version contains in-frame clones alone and is incomplete. Found here are roughly 92,000 clones, just over 70% of them singletons; the top ten hold about 18%. The V and J ends lost 0 bases and 4 bases respectively, with 36 bases between them. CDR3 size: 23 residues. Treatment noted: oral pan-JAK inhibitor, 5-10 mg twice daily. Sequenced here: CD8+ T cells sorted from blood, sampled at approximately week 42, from a patient treated with tofacitinib. The chain is built from TRBV23-1 and TRBJ1-1; perhaps TRBD1 as D (6 bases). TRBV23-1 is reported as an ORF; its role is uncertain. This clonotype was obtained from a human donor with alopecia areata. Written as DNA, the CDR3 is TGCGCCAGCAGTCAATCAAACGTCCTCGACAATCCCGGGGCGGGGGCAACTTCCACTGAAGCTTTCTTT. This codes for CASSQSNVLDNPGAGATSTEAFF.